The following is a T cell receptor (beta chain) sequence with its context. What it binds is unknown. The data belong to a study of T cell clonotyping in hematopoietic cell transplantation. Findings and limits, study-wide: Without cell sorting, CD4 versus CD8 contributions remain unresolved. Pathologically expanded recipient clonotypes increased progressively from day 30 to day 180 as diversity fell. Few recipient clonotypes overlapped donors; over 95% were de novo at given depth.

V lost 5 bases, J lost 2 bases, and 5 bases stayed unmatched. Per the germline V gene, CDR1 is SQVTM and CDR2 is ANQGSEA. This CDR3 spans 13 amino acids. Clones were sequenced by immunoSEQ multiplex PCR, and TCRdb holds only the in-frame ones, with some missing. The sample includes more than 15,000 clones, approximately 83% seen only once; the top ten take around 4.5%. Sequencing used peripheral blood mononuclear cells. This TCR was recovered from a woman aged 40 to 55 in good health. Some clones in this sample may be carry-over from other donors' samples. This chain uses TRBV29-1 with TRBJ2-5; 7 bases are a match to TRBD1. The CDR3 region is CSVHRDSQETQYF. CDR3 coding DNA: TGCAGCGTTCATCGGGACAGTCAAGAGACCCAGTACTTC.